This TCR beta chain was obtained from a study of monozygotic twins with inflammatory bowel disease. General observations from the study: No distinction between different T cell subtypes was possible. Relative clonotype sharing with others was diminished in IBD patients versus healthy twins, particularly with disease activity.

Through template switching, UMIs that included a 6-nucleotide sample barcode were added. TCRdb reworked the 5' RACE reads into one entry per CDR3 protein, no DNA. This sample's table has 350,000 to 550,000 distinct CDR3 sequences. Points on this clonotype: Antigen: not known.

Germline V gives CDR1 LGHDT, CDR2 YNNKEL (reference sequence). The CDR3 loop spans 16 amino acids. Sequencing was done on a sample of blood. The sequence came from a human donor with ulcerative colitis or Crohn's disease, or a healthy co-twin of an affected twin (not recorded which). The genes are TRBV3-1 and TRBJ2-1; TCRdb outputs TRBD2, but without DNA this stays unchecked. Here the CDR3 reads CASSPRPAGSHNEQFF.